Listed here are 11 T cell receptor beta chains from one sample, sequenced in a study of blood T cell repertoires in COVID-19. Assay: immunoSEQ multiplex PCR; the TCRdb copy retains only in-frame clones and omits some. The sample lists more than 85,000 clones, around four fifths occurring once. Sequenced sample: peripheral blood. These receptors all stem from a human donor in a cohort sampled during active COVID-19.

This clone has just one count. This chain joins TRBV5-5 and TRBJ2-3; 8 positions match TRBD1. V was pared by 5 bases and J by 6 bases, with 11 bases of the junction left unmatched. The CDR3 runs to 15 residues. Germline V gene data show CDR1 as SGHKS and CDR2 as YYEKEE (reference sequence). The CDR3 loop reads CASRSGGAVGDTQYF. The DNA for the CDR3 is TGTGCCAGCAGATCAGGGGGCGCGGTTGGGGATACGCAGTATTTT.

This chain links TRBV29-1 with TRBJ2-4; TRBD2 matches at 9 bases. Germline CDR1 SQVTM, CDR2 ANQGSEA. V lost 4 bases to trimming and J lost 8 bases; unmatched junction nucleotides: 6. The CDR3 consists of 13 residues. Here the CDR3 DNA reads TGCAGCGTTGGGCCCGCGGGGGGGGACATTCAGTACTTC. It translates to CSVGPAGGDIQYF.

CDR3 residues: CASATGGMNTEAFF. CDR3 nucleotides: TGTGCCAGTGCCACAGGCGGCATGAACACTGAAGCTTTCTTT. The gene calls are TRBV19 and TRBJ1-1; TRBD1 might be the D (5 bases). Looked up from germline, CDR1 is LNHDA and CDR2 is SQIVND (reference sequence). Trimming took off 8 bases at V and 0 bases at J, with 13 bases between the two ends. CDR3 length: 14 residues.

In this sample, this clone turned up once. The CDR3 DNA reads TGTGCCAGCAGCTTAGCCCCCACGGGCGGGGGGTCACAAGAGACCCAGTACTTC. Translating gives CASSLAPTGGGSQETQYF. This sequence joins TRBV7-2 and TRBJ2-5; TRBD2 matches at 8 bases. The CDR3 is 18 residues long. Unmatched junction bases numbered 11, after V lost 0 bases and J lost 2 bases. The germline V gene has CDR1 SGHTA and CDR2 FQGNSA.

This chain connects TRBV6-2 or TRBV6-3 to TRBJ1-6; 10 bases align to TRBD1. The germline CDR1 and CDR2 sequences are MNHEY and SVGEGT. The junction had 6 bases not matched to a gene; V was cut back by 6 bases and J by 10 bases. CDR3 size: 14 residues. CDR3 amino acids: CASSLGQGDSPLHF. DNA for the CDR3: TGTGCCAGCAGCCTCGGACAGGGGGACTCACCCCTCCACTTT.

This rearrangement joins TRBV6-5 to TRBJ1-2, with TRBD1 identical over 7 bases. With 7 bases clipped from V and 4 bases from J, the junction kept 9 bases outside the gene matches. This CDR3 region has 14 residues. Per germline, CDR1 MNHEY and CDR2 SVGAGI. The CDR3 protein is CASTVGGRGYGYTF. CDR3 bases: TGTGCCAGCACCGTAGGGGGCCGGGGCTATGGCTACACCTTC.

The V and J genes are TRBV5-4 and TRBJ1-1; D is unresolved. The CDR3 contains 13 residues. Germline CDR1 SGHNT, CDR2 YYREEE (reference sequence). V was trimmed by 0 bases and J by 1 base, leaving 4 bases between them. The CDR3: CASSLGGNTEAFF. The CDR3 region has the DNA TGTGCCAGCAGCTTGGGAGGGAACACTGAAGCTTTCTTT.

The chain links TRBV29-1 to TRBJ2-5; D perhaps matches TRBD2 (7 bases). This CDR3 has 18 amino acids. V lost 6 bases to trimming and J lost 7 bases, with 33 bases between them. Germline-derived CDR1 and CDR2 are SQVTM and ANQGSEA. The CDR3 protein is CSVQPGGRGRESRGTQYF. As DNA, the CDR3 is TGCAGCGTCCAACCTGGGGGGCGGGGGCGCGAGTCGCGCGGGACCCAGTACTTC. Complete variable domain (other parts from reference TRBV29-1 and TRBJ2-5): SAVISQKPSRDICQRGTSLTIQCQVDSQVTMMFWYRQQPGQSLTLIATANQGSEATYESGFVIDKFPISRPNLTFSTLTVSNMSPEDSSIYLCSVQPGGRGRESRGTQYFGPGTRLLVL.

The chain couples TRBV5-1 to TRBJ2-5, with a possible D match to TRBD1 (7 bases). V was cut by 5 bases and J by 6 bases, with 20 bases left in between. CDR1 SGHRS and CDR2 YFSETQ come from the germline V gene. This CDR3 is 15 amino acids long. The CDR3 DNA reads TGCGCCAGCAGAACCGGGACTCAGAGGGGGCAGACCCAGTACTTC. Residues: CASRTGTQRGQTQYF.

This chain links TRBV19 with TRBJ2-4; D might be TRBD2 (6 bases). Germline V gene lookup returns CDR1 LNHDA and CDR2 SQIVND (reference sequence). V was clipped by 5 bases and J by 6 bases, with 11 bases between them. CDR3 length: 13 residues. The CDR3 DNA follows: TGTGCCAGTAGTCTCCAGGGAGGAAACATTCAGTACTTC. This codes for CASSLQGGNIQYF.

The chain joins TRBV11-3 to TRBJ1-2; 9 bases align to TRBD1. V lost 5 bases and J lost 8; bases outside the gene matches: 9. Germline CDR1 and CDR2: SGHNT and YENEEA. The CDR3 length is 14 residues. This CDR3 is CASSPGQGNQGYTF. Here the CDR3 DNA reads TGTGCCAGCAGCCCTGGACAGGGGAATCAGGGCTACACCTTC. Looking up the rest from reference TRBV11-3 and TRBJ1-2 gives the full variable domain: EAGVVQSPRYKIIEKKQPVAFWCNPISGHNTLYWYLQNLGQGPELLIRYENEEAVDDSQLPKDRFSAERLKGVDSTLKIQPAELGDSAVYLCASSPGQGNQGYTFGSGTRLTVV.